This TCR beta chain is drawn from a study of cytomegalovirus exposure and HLA in healthy donors. Study results and limitations: Confirmation was obtained in vitro that a few CMV-associated chains are specific for CMV antigens. The tendency of first-cohort TCR clusters to co-occur in the 100 to 150 validation repertoires emerged from a later analysis.

In the case of this clone: Its antigen is unidentified.

The CDR3 runs 14 residues. Germline loops: CDR1 KGHSH, CDR2 LQKENI. V lost 1 base and J lost 8, with 14 bases in between. Assay: immunoSEQ multiplex PCR; the TCRdb copy retains only in-frame clones and omits some. The data hold almost 200,000 clones, with around 80% observed a single time. This sequence originates from a woman aged 25 to 45 in good health and CMV-seronegative. Sequences were obtained from PBMCs. The chain joins TRBV18 to TRBJ1-2, with D perhaps matching TRBD1 (6 bases). CDR3 in DNA: TGTGCCAGCTCACCACTAGGGACAACTGTAGGCTACACCTTC. It specifies CASSPLGTTVGYTF.